Listed below are T cell receptor beta chains from one sample, sequenced in a study of T-cell reconstitution after alpha-beta-depleted transplantation in children. One entry per CDR3 protein results from TCRdb running MiXCR on the PCR reads. This table holds almost 500,000 distinct CDR3 sequences, about 10% found once. Sequenced here: PBMCs, sampled before TCRalphabeta/CD19-depleted stem cell transplant. The source is a child aged 2 to 10 with inherited bone marrow failure, due to receive a stem cell transplant. CDR3s include the opening cysteine and the closing phenylalanine or tryptophan. D genes are given only for firm matches. Rows may omit the clone size; those that give it use once, few, many or a size class.

v_gene: TRBV5-1
j_gene: TRBJ2-7
d_gene: TRBD1
abundance: NA
CDR3aa: CASSLAGGVEQYF
CDR3nt: TGCGCCAGCAGCTTGGCAGGGGGTGTGGAGCAGTACTTC

v_gene: TRBV9
j_gene: TRBJ2-4
d_gene: NA
abundance: many
CDR3aa: CASSLGQPLAKNIQYF
CDR3nt: TGTGCCAGCAGCCTAGGACAGCCACTAGCCAAAAACATTCAGTACTTC

v_gene: TRBV5-1
j_gene: TRBJ2-6
d_gene: TRBD2
abundance: NA
CDR3aa: CASSRGDYDSGANVLTF
CDR3nt: TGCGCCAGCAGCCGGGGGGACTACGACTCTGGGGCCAACGTCCTGACTTTC

v_gene: TRBV10-3
j_gene: TRBJ2-7
d_gene: TRBD1
abundance: many
CDR3aa: CAISEGQGIYEQYF
CDR3nt: TGTGCCATCAGCGAGGGACAGGGAATATACGAGCAGTACTTC

v_gene: TRBV10-3
j_gene: TRBJ2-7
d_gene: NA
abundance: NA
CDR3aa: CAITTGTGYEQYF
CDR3nt: TGTGCCATCACGACCGGGACTGGCTACGAGCAGTACTTC

v_gene: TRBV28
j_gene: TRBJ2-1
d_gene: NA
abundance: many
CDR3aa: CASSLYRAPYNEQFF
CDR3nt: TGTGCCAGCAGTTTATACCGTGCTCCTTACAATGAGCAGTTCTTC

v_gene: TRBV12-3/TRBV12-4
j_gene: TRBJ2-7
d_gene: TRBD2
abundance: few
CDR3aa: CASSLGPSGFPYEQYF
CDR3nt: TGTGCCAGCAGTTTAGGGCCTAGCGGATTCCCCTACGAGCAGTACTTC

v_gene: TRBV4-3
j_gene: TRBJ2-1
d_gene: TRBD1
abundance: few
CDR3aa: CASPLVDRGLDQAHDEQFF
CDR3nt: TGCGCCAGTCCACTGGTTGACAGGGGGCTGGACCAGGCCCACGATGAGCAGTTCTTC

v_gene: TRBV14
j_gene: TRBJ2-1
d_gene: NA
abundance: NA
CDR3aa: CASSQEWESNEQFF
CDR3nt: TGTGCCAGCAGCCAAGAGTGGGAGAGCAATGAGCAGTTCTTC

v_gene: TRBV12-3/TRBV12-4
j_gene: TRBJ2-1
d_gene: NA
abundance: NA
CDR3aa: CASSLAPGQPEQFF
CDR3nt: TGTGCCAGCAGTTTAGCGCCCGGGCAACCTGAGCAGTTCTTC

v_gene: TRBV2
j_gene: TRBJ2-1
d_gene: NA
abundance: many
CDR3aa: CASSALVEQFF
CDR3nt: TGTGCCAGCAGTGCCTTAGTCGAGCAGTTCTTC

v_gene: TRBV12-3/TRBV12-4
j_gene: TRBJ2-3
d_gene: NA
abundance: many
CDR3aa: CASSLGRTRDTQYF
CDR3nt: TGTGCCAGCAGTTTAGGACGGACCCGAGACACGCAGTATTTT

v_gene: TRBV20-1
j_gene: TRBJ2-6
d_gene: NA
abundance: many
CDR3aa: CSARDRISGANVLTF
CDR3nt: TGCAGTGCTAGAGATAGAATCTCTGGGGCCAACGTCCTGACTTTC

v_gene: TRBV7-2
j_gene: TRBJ2-1
d_gene: NA
abundance: NA
CDR3aa: CASTISEGNEQFF
CDR3nt: TGTGCCAGCACCATCTCTGAAGGCAATGAGCAGTTCTTC

v_gene: TRBV11-3
j_gene: TRBJ2-1
d_gene: TRBD2
abundance: NA
CDR3aa: CASSPPGASGFDEQFF
CDR3nt: TGTGCCAGCAGCCCGCCCGGGGCTAGCGGGTTCGATGAGCAGTTCTTC

v_gene: TRBV12-3/TRBV12-4
j_gene: TRBJ2-3
d_gene: TRBD1
abundance: many
CDR3aa: CASSLQGVDTQYF
CDR3nt: TGTGCCAGCAGTTTACAGGGGGTGGATACGCAGTATTTT

v_gene: TRBV19
j_gene: TRBJ2-1
d_gene: TRBD2
abundance: NA
CDR3aa: CASSPGRARGGNEQFF
CDR3nt: TGTGCCAGTAGCCCCGGGAGGGCCCGGGGAGGCAATGAGCAGTTCTTC

v_gene: TRBV4-3
j_gene: TRBJ2-1
d_gene: NA
abundance: few
CDR3aa: CASSPDYPRAYNEQFF
CDR3nt: TGCGCCAGCAGCCCGGACTACCCGCGGGCCTACAATGAGCAGTTCTTC

v_gene: TRBV7-2
j_gene: TRBJ2-7
d_gene: NA
abundance: NA
CDR3aa: CASSLVGGNREQYF
CDR3nt: TGTGCCAGCAGCTTAGTTGGGGGTAACCGCGAGCAGTACTTC

v_gene: TRBV28
j_gene: TRBJ2-1
d_gene: TRBD2
abundance: many
CDR3aa: CASSRLADFRNEQFF
CDR3nt: TGTGCCAGCAGTCGACTAGCCGACTTTAGGAATGAGCAGTTCTTC

v_gene: TRBV11-2
j_gene: TRBJ1-1
d_gene: NA
abundance: NA
CDR3aa: CASSLGPYMNTEAFF
CDR3nt: TGTGCCAGCAGCTTAGGCCCGTACATGAACACTGAAGCTTTCTTT

v_gene: TRBV9
j_gene: TRBJ1-6
d_gene: NA
abundance: many
CDR3aa: CASSVEGLNSPLHF
CDR3nt: TGTGCCAGCAGCGTAGAGGGGCTTAATTCACCCCTCCACTTT